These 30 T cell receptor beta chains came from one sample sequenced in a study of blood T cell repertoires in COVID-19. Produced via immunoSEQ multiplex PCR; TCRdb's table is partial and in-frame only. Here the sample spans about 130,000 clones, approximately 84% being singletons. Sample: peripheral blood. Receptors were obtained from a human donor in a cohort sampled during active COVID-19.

The CDR3 DNA reads TGTGCCATCAGTGAGGCTAGCGGGGGGGCCGGTGCCCTCTCCTACAATGAGCAGTTCTTC. It specifies CAISEASGGAGALSYNEQFF. The chain uses TRBV10-3 and TRBJ2-1, with 12 bases aligning to TRBD2. Germline CDR1 and CDR2: ENHRY and SYGVKD. CDR3 length: 20 residues. Unmatched junction bases numbered 11, after V lost 2 bases and J lost 0 bases.

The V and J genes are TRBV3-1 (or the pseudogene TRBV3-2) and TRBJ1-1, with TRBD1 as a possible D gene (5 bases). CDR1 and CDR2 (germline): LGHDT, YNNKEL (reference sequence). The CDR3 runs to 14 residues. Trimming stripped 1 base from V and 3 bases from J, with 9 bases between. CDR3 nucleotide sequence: TGTGCCAGCAGCCAAGGACAGTCGGACACTGAAGCTTTCTTT. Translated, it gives CASSQGQSDTEAFF.

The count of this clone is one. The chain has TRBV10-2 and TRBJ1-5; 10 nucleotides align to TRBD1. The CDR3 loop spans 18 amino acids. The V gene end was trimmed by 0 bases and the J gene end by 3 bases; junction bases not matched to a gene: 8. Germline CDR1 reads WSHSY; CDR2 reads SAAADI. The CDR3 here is CASSESGPGQGNNQPQHF. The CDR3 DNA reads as TGCGCCAGCAGTGAGTCGGGACCGGGACAGGGGAACAATCAGCCCCAGCATTTT.

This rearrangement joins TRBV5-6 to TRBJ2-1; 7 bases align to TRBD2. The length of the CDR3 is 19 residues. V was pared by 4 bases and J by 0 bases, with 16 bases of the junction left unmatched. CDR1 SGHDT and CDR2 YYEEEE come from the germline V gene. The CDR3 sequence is CASSAGVVGTVSSYNEQFF. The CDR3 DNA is TGTGCCAGCAGCGCGGGGGTAGTGGGGACCGTAAGCTCCTACAATGAGCAGTTCTTC.

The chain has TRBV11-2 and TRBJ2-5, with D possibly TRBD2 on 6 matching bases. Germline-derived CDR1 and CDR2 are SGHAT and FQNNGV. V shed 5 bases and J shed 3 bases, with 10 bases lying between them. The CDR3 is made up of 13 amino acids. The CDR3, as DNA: TGTGCCAGCAGCGGCGGGATAAAAGAGACCCAGTACTTC. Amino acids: CASSGGIKETQYF.

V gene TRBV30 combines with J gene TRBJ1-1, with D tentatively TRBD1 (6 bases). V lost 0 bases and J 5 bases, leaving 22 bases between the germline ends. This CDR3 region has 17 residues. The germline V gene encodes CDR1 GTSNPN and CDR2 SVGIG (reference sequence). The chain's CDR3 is CAWSVPGFRLRGTEAFF. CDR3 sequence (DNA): TGTGCCTGGAGTGTACCAGGTTTCAGGCTGAGGGGGACTGAAGCTTTCTTT.

The CDR3 bases are TGTGCCAGCAGCCGCTTGACAGGGAAAGAGACCCAGTACTTC. Protein sequence: CASSRLTGKETQYF. V is TRBV11-3 and J is TRBJ2-5; 7 positions match TRBD1. Unmatched junction bases numbered 6, after V lost 5 bases and J lost 3 bases. Germline-derived CDR1 and CDR2 are SGHNT and YENEEA. CDR3 length equals 14 residues.

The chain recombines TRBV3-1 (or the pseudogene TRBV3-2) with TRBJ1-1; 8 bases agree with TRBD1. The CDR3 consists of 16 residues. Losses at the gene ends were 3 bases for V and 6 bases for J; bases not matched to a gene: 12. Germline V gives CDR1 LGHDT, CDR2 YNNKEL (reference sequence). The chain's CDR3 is CASSQTGTGGRAEAFF. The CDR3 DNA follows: TGTGCCAGCAGCCAGACCGGGACAGGCGGTAGGGCTGAAGCTTTCTTT.

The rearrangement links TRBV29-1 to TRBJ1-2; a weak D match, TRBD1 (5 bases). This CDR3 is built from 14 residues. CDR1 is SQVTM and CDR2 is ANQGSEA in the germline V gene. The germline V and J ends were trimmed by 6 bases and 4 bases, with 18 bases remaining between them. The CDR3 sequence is CSVPSGSTFYGYTF. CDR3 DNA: TGCAGCGTACCATCAGGGTCGACTTTCTATGGCTACACCTTC.

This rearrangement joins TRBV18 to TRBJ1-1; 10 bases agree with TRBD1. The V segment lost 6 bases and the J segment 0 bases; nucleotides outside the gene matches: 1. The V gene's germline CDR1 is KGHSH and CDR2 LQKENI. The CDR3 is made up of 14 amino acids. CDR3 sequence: CASSGQGLNTEAFF. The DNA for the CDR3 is TGTGCCAGCTCGGGACAGGGGTTGAACACTGAAGCTTTCTTT.

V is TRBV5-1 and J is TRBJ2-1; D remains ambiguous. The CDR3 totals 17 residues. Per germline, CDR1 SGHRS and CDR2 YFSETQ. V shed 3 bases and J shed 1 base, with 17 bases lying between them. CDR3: CASSSKAQRRSYNEQFF. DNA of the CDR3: TGCGCCAGCAGCTCTAAGGCACAGAGACGTTCCTACAATGAGCAGTTCTTC.

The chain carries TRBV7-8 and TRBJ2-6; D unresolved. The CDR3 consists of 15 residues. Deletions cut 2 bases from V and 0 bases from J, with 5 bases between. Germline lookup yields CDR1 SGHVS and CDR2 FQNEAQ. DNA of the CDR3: TGTGCCAGCAGCTTATTCGGCTCTGGGGCCAACGTCCTGACTTTC. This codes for CASSLFGSGANVLTF.

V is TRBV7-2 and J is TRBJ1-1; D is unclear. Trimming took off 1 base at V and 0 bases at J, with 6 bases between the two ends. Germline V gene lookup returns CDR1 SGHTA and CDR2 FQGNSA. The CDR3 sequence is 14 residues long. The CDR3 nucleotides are TGTGCCAGCAGCTTAGTGGGCATGAACACTGAAGCTTTCTTT. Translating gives CASSLVGMNTEAFF.

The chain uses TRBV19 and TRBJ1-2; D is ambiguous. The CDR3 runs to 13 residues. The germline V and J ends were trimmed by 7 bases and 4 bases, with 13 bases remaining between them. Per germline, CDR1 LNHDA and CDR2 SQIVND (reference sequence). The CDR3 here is CASIGRPLYGYTF. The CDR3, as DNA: TGTGCCAGTATCGGGAGACCCCTCTATGGCTACACCTTC.

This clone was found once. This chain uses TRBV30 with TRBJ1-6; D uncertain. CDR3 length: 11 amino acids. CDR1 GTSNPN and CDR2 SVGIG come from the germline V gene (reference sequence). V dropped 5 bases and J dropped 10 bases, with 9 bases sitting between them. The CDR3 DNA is TGTGCCTGGGGTACCGGGTCACCCCTCCACTTT. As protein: CAWGTGSPLHF.

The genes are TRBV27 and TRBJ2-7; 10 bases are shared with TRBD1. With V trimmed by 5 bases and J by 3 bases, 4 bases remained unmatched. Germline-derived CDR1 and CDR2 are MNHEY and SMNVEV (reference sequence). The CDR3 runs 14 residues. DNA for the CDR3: TGTGCCAGCAGTCACGGGACAGGGGACTACGAGCAGTACTTC. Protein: CASSHGTGDYEQYF.

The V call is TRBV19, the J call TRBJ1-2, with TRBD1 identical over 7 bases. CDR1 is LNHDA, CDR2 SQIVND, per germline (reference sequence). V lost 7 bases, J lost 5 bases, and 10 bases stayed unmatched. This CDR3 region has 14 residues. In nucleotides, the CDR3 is TGTGCCAGTATACCCCAAGCAGGGGGGTATGGCTACACCTTC. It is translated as CASIPQAGGYGYTF. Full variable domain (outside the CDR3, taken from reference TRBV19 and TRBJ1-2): DGGITQSPKYLFRKEGQNVTLSCEQNLNHDAMYWYRQDPGQGLRLIYYSQIVNDFQKGDIAEGYSVSREKKESFPLTVTSAQKNPTAFYLCASIPQAGGYGYTFGSGTRLTVV.

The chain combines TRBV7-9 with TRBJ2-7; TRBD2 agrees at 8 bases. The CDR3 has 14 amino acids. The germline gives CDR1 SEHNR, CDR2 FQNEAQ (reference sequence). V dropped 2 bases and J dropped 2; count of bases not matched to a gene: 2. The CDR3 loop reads CASSLLAGTYEQYF. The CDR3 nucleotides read TGTGCCAGCAGCTTATTAGCGGGGACCTACGAGCAGTACTTC.

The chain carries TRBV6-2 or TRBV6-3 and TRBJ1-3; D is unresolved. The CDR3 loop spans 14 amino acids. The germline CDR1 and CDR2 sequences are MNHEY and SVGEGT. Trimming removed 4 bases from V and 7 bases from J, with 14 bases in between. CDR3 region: CASSSDTFTNTIYF. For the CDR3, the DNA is TGTGCCAGCAGTTCTGACACTTTCACGAACACCATATATTTT.

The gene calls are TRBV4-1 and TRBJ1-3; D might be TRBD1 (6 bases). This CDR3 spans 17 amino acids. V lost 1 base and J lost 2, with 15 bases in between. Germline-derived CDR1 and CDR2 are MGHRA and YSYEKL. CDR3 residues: CASSQGLRGATGNTIYF. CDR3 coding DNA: TGCGCCAGCAGCCAAGGTCTTCGGGGGGCTACTGGAAACACCATATATTTT.

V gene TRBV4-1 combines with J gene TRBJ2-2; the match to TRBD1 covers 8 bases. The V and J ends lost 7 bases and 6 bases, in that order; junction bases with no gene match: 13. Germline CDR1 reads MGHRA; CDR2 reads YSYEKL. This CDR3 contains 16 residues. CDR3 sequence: CASTPGTGGYPGELFF. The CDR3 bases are TGCGCCAGCACGCCAGGCACAGGGGGATATCCCGGGGAGCTGTTTTTT.

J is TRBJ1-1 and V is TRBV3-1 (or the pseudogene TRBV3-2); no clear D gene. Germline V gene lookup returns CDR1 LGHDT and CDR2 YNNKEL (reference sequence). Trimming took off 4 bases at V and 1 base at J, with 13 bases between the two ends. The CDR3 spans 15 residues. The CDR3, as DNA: TGTGCCAGCAGCCGCGGGCTTACAGCGAACACTGAAGCTTTCTTT. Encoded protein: CASSRGLTANTEAFF.

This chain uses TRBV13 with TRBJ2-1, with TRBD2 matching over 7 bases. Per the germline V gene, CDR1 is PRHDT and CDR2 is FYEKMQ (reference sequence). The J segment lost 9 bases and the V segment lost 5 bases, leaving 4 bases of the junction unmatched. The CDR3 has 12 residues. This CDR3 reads CASSILAREQFF. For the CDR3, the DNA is TGTGCCAGCAGCATACTAGCGCGTGAGCAGTTCTTC.

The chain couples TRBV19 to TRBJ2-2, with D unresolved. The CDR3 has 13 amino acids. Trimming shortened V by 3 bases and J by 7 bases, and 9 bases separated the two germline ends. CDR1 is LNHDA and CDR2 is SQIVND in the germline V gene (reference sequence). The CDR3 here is CASSMVTGGELFF. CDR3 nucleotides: TGTGCCAGTAGTATGGTAACGGGCGGGGAGCTGTTTTTT.

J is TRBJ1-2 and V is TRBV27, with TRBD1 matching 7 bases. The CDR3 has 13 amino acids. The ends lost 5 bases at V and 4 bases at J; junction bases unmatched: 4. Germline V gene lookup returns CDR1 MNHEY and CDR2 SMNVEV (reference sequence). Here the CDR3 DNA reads TGTGCCAGCAGTCTTGACAGGGCCTATGGCTACACCTTC. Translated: CASSLDRAYGYTF.

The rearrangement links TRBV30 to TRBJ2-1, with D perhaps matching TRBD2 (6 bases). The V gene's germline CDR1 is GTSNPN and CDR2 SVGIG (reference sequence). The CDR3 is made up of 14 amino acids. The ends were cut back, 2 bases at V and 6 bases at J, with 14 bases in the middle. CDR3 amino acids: CAWSTGGAFNEQFF. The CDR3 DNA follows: TGTGCCTGGAGTACGGGCGGGGCCTTCAATGAGCAGTTCTTC.

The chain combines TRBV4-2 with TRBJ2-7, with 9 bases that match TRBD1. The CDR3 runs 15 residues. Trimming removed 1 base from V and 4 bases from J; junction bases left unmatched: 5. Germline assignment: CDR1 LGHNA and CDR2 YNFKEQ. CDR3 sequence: CASSQGQGGIYEQYF. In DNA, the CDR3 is TGTGCCAGCAGCCAAGGACAGGGGGGGATTTACGAGCAGTACTTC.

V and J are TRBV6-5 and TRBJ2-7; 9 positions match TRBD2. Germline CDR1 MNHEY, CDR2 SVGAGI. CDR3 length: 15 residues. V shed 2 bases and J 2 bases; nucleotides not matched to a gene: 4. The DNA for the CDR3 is TGTGCCAGCAGTTACCAGCGGGGGGCCGCCTACGAGCAGTACTTC. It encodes CASSYQRGAAYEQYF.

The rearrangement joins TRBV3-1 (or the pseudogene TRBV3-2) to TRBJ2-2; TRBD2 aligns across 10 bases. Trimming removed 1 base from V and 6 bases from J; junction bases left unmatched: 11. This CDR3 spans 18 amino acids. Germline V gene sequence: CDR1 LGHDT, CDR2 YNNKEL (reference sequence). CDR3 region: CASSQGASGGRGSGELFF. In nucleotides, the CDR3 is TGTGCCAGCAGCCAAGGAGCTAGCGGGGGTCGGGGGTCCGGGGAGCTGTTTTTT.

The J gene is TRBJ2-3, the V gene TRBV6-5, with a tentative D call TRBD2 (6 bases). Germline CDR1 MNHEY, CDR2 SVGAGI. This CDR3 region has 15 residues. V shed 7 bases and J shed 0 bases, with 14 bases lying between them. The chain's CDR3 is CASTSGGASTDTQYF. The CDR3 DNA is TGTGCCAGCACCAGTGGAGGGGCTAGCACAGATACGCAGTATTTT.